Listed here are 22 T cell receptor beta chains from one sample, sequenced in a study of post-analysis software for immune sequencing data. Study-wide points: Among roughly 5 TRBV segments more frequent in patients than controls were TRBV5-6, TRBV5-1 and TRBV20-1.

Each TCR beta cDNA library carried unique molecular identifiers. TCRdb reanalysed the PCR reads using MiXCR and keeps one entry per CDR3 protein. Among hundreds of thousands of distinct CDR3 sequences, roughly 30% were seen once, and the ten largest hold around 0.6%. For these receptors, no antigen is known. Source material: blood. All receptors derive from a girl aged 10 to 17 with multiple sclerosis.

Notes on this clonotype: A read error may account for a junction end that differs from germline. The chain has TRBV9 and TRBJ2-4, with TRBD2 matching 8 bases. Germline values: CDR1 SGDLS, CDR2 YYNGEE. The CDR3 is made up of 16 amino acids. This CDR3 is CAGSKRGGAGVGEQYF. DNA for the CDR3: TGTGCCGGCAGCAAGAGAGGCGGAGCGGGAGTGGGAGAGCAGTACTTC.

This clonotype was recorded a few times. V usage is TRBV6-2 or TRBV6-3 and J usage is TRBJ2-1; TRBD1 agrees at 10 bases. V shed 10 bases and J 4 bases; nucleotides not matched to a gene: 4. The CDR3 runs to 13 residues. CDR1 and CDR2 (germline): MNHEY, SVGEGT. CDR3 in DNA: TGTGCCACCGGACAGGGGGTATACAATGAGCAGTTCTTC. Its translation is CATGQGVYNEQFF.

This clonotype has ten or more counts. The chain links TRBV20-1 to TRBJ2-7; 9 bases are shared with TRBD1. CDR1 and CDR2 from the germline V gene are DFQATT and SNEGSKA (reference sequence). V lost 4 bases, J lost 3 bases, and 4 bases stayed unmatched. This CDR3 region has 13 residues. CDR3 in DNA: TGCAGTGCTAAGACAGGGGGTCACTACGAGCAGTACTTC. This encodes CSAKTGGHYEQYF.

The V and J genes are TRBV20-1 and TRBJ2-6, with D possibly TRBD1 on 5 matching bases. CDR3 length: 16 amino acids. The V and J ends lost 0 bases and 1 base respectively, with 10 bases between them. Germline CDR1 reads DFQATT; CDR2 reads SNEGSKA (reference sequence). The CDR3 nucleotides are TGCAGTGCTAGAGATTATCAGGGATCTGGGGCCAACGTCCTGACTTTC. As protein: CSARDYQGSGANVLTF.

Concerning this clonotype itself: This clone may be a read error of a much larger clone one base away. V usage is TRBV29-1 and J usage is TRBJ2-6; possible D gene TRBD2, 6 bases. The germline V gene encodes CDR1 SQVTM and CDR2 ANQGSEA. The CDR3 length is 15 residues. The CDR3 loop is CSVNPKGTGANVRTF. As DNA, the CDR3 is TGCAGCGTTAACCCCAAGGGGACTGGGGCCAACGTCCGGACTTTC.

The chain recombines TRBV20-1 with TRBJ2-1; no firm D call. V shed 3 bases and J shed 4 bases, with 13 bases lying between them. Per germline, CDR1 DFQATT and CDR2 SNEGSKA (reference sequence). The CDR3 sequence is 14 residues long. In nucleotides, the CDR3 is TGCAGTGCTAGCGATAAGACGGTGTACAATGAGCAGTTCTTC. This translates into CSASDKTVYNEQFF.

The chain employs TRBV7-2 and TRBJ2-5; D remains ambiguous. Per the germline V gene, CDR1 is SGHTA and CDR2 is FQGNSA. V was pared by 8 bases and J by 3 bases, with 1 base between. CDR3 length equals 9 residues. Written as DNA, the CDR3 is TGTGCCAGCGAAGAGACCCAGTACTTC. Its protein product is CASEETQYF.

The sample holds a few counts of this clonotype. The chain joins TRBV3-1 to TRBJ1-2; 9 bases match TRBD1. This CDR3 comprises 14 residues. V shed 4 bases and J 8 bases; nucleotides not matched to a gene: 8. Germline V gene lookup returns CDR1 LGHDT and CDR2 YNNKEL (reference sequence). This CDR3 reads CASSRRDRVLGYTF. For the CDR3, the DNA is TGTGCCAGCAGCCGCCGGGACAGGGTCTTAGGCTACACCTTC.

This clonotype was observed a few times. The V gene is TRBV6-1, the J gene TRBJ2-6; D not resolved. Trimming cost V 5 bases and J 0 bases, with 8 bases left between them. The V gene's germline CDR1 is MNHNS and CDR2 SASEGT. This CDR3 has 15 residues. Written as DNA, the CDR3 is TGTGCCAGCAGTTCTACCCACTCTGGGGCCAACGTCCTGACTTTC. Translated, it gives CASSSTHSGANVLTF.

The chain joins TRBV5-1 to TRBJ1-1; 10 nucleotides align to TRBD1. V shed 4 bases and J 4 bases; nucleotides not matched to a gene: 7. Germline values: CDR1 SGHRS, CDR2 YFSETQ. The CDR3 sequence is 15 residues long. CDR3 DNA: TGCGCCAGCAGCGACCCGGGACAGGGGATCACTGAAGCTTTCTTT. Protein sequence: CASSDPGQGITEAFF.

This clonotype was seen a single time. The CDR3 here is CASSSIRGTPNTQYF. For the CDR3, the DNA is TGTGCCAGCAGCTCGATCCGTGGCACCCCAAATACGCAGTATTTT. The V and J genes are TRBV5-6 and TRBJ2-3, with D unclear. V was shortened by 3 bases and J by 7 bases, with 18 bases between the two germline ends. Germline V CDR1 and CDR2: SGHDT, YYEEEE. The CDR3 is made up of 15 amino acids.

This clonotype was counted at least ten times. The CDR3 is CASSLEWSTDTQYF. The CDR3 DNA follows: TGTGCCAGCAGTTTAGAATGGTCCACAGATACGCAGTATTTT. This chain uses TRBV12-3 or TRBV12-4 with TRBJ2-3; no clear D gene. This CDR3 has 14 residues. V gave up 1 base and J gave up 2 bases, with 7 bases separating them.

This rearrangement joins TRBV5-1 to TRBJ2-1; D gene ambiguous. This CDR3 is 13 amino acids long. Germline V lookup: CDR1 SGHRS, CDR2 YFSETQ. V was clipped by 1 base and J by 8 bases, with 10 bases between them. The chain's CDR3 is CASSLSFQDEQFF. The CDR3, as DNA: TGCGCCAGCAGCTTGAGTTTTCAGGATGAGCAGTTCTTC. The variable domain in full, with the rest retrieved from reference TRBV5-1 and TRBJ2-1, is KAGVTQTPRYLIKTRGQQVTLSCSPISGHRSVSWYQQTPGQGLQFLFEYFSETQRNKGNFPGRFSGRQFSNSRSEMNVSTLELGDSALYLCASSLSFQDEQFFGPGTRLTVL.

This clonotype was seen many times. The chain is built from TRBV20-1 and TRBJ2-1, with D possibly TRBD1 on 5 matching bases. Trimming removed 4 bases from V and 2 bases from J, with 9 bases in between. CDR1 is DFQATT and CDR2 is SNEGSKA in the germline V gene (reference sequence). The CDR3 has 13 amino acids. CDR3 DNA sequence: TGCAGTGCTACCAGGGAACCCTACAATGAGCAGTTCTTC. Its translation is CSATREPYNEQFF.

The CDR3 region has the DNA TGTGCCAGCAGCTGGGGCCGGGACAGAGTGGACGAGCAGTACTTC. As protein: CASSWGRDRVDEQYF. The rearrangement joins TRBV7-9 to TRBJ2-7; the match to TRBD1 covers 7 bases. Germline V gene sequence: CDR1 SEHNR, CDR2 FQNEAQ (reference sequence). Losses at the gene ends were 4 bases for V and 5 bases for J; bases not matched to a gene: 11. The length of the CDR3 is 15 residues.

The CDR3 bases are TGCAGTGCTAAGAGACAGGAAGTTCAGTATTTT. Amino acid sequence: CSAKRQEVQYF. This chain links TRBV20-1 with TRBJ2-3; tentatively, D is TRBD1 (6 bases). Trimming pared 4 bases from V and 12 bases from J, leaving 14 bases between. Germline lookup yields CDR1 DFQATT and CDR2 SNEGSKA (reference sequence). The CDR3 runs 11 residues.

This rearrangement joins TRBV18 to TRBJ2-7; 11 positions match TRBD1. V shed 5 bases, J shed 3 bases, and the junction held 9 bases outside the gene matches. This CDR3 region has 16 residues. Germline CDR1 and CDR2: KGHSH and LQKENI. CDR3 protein: CASSSGQGAVGYEQYF. DNA for the CDR3: TGTGCCAGCTCATCCGGACAGGGGGCAGTTGGCTACGAGCAGTACTTC. Combining the CDR3 with reference TRBV18 and TRBJ2-7 gives the whole variable domain NAGVMQNPRHLVRRRGQEARLRCSPMKGHSHVYWYRQLPEEGLKFMVYLQKENIIDESGMPKERFSAEFPKEGPSILRIQQVVRGDSAAYFCASSSGQGAVGYEQYFGPGTRLTVT.

The table lists this clonotype with a few counts. The chain combines TRBV4-3 with TRBJ2-1; TRBD2 matches at 9 bases. With V trimmed by 1 base and J by 6 bases, 16 bases remained unmatched. From germline, CDR1 is LGHNA and CDR2 YSLEER. The CDR3 has 19 residues. The CDR3 protein is CASSQGFLAGYLVRNEQFF. The CDR3 coding sequence is TGCGCCAGCAGCCAAGGTTTCCTAGCGGGATACTTGGTTCGCAATGAGCAGTTCTTC.

This clonotype turned up a few times. The chain recombines TRBV5-1 with TRBJ1-1, with 8 bases matching TRBD1. The CDR3 sequence is 15 residues long. The junction had 8 bases not matched to a gene; V was cut back by 4 bases and J by 3 bases. The germline CDR1 and CDR2 sequences are SGHRS and YFSETQ. CDR3 nucleotide sequence: TGCGCCAGCAGCCCGACGGACAGGGAGGACACTGAAGCTTTCTTT. Its protein is CASSPTDREDTEAFF. The variable domain in full, with the rest retrieved from reference TRBV5-1 and TRBJ1-1, is KAGVTQTPRYLIKTRGQQVTLSCSPISGHRSVSWYQQTPGQGLQFLFEYFSETQRNKGNFPGRFSGRQFSNSRSEMNVSTLELGDSALYLCASSPTDREDTEAFFGQGTRLTVV.

This clonotype was detected only a few times. This chain connects TRBV18 to TRBJ2-3; D possibly corresponds to TRBD2 (6 bases). CDR1 and CDR2 (germline): KGHSH, LQKENI. V lost 4 bases, J lost 2 bases, and 13 bases lay in between. The CDR3 consists of 15 residues. CDR3 region: CASSRGGTYTDTQYF. The CDR3, as DNA: TGTGCCAGCTCACGGGGCGGGACCTACACAGATACGCAGTATTTT.

The V call is TRBV5-1, the J call TRBJ2-1; the D gene is possibly TRBD2 (6 bases). The V gene's germline CDR1 is SGHRS and CDR2 YFSETQ. The CDR3 spans 17 residues. The germline V and J ends were trimmed by 0 bases and 2 bases, with 15 bases remaining between them. CDR3 nucleotide sequence: TGCGCCAGCAGCTTGGGTGGGATAGCGGTTACCTACAATGAGCAGTTCTTC. Its protein is CASSLGGIAVTYNEQFF.

The V and J genes are TRBV7-2 and TRBJ2-7, with a tentative D call TRBD1 (6 bases). Germline CDR1 reads SGHTA; CDR2 reads FQGNSA. Trimming left V 5 bases short and J 2 bases short, with 13 bases between. The CDR3 contains 14 residues. CDR3 sequence (DNA): TGTGCCAGCAGCGCCTCACAGGGCCCCTACGAGCAGTACTTC. This translates into CASSASQGPYEQYF.